The clone carrying this TCR beta chain was found a few times. What it recognizes is unknown. Specified treatment: oral pan-JAK inhibitor, 5-10 mg twice daily. This sample was included in a study of CD8+ T cells in alopecia areata. Germline lookup yields CDR1 MNHEY and CDR2 SVGAGI. CDR3 size: 15 residues. V shed 5 bases and J shed 3 bases, with 17 bases lying between them. Study-wide findings and caveats: Lesional scalp, notably in alopecia totalis/universalis, had clonality above that of normal scalp. Since there was just one nonresponder, nobody can yet say how baseline CD8+ expansion ties to response.

Following RNA extraction, reverse transcription yielded cDNA that acted as the sequencing template. TCRdb's copy holds only in-frame clones and misses some; the assay was immunoSEQ multiplex PCR. Of about 160,000 clones in the sample, about three fifths were seen once. This TCR was recovered from a human donor with alopecia areata. The chain links TRBV6-5 to TRBJ2-7; TRBD1 might be the D (6 bases). The sample in question was CD4+ T cells sorted from blood, obtained at week 4, from a patient treated with tofacitinib. The CDR3: CASSPRDTSYYEQYF. In nucleotides, the CDR3 is TGTGCCAGCAGTCCACGGGACACCTCGTACTACGAGCAGTACTTC.